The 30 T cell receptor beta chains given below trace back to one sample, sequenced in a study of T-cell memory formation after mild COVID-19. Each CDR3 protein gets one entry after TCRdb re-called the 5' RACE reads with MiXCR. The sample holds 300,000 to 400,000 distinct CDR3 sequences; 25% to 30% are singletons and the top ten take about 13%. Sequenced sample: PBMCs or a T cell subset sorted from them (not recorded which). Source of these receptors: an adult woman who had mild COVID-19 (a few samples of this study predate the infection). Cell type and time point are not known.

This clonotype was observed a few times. The CDR3 spells CASSYRSPVFENIQYF. CDR3 in DNA: TGTGCCAGCAGTTACAGGTCTCCGGTTTTCGAAAACATTCAGTACTTC. This sequence joins TRBV6-5 and TRBJ2-4, with D unclear. V shed 2 bases and J shed 5 bases, with 16 bases lying between them. The CDR3 runs to 16 residues. The V gene's germline CDR1 is MNHEY and CDR2 SVGAGI.

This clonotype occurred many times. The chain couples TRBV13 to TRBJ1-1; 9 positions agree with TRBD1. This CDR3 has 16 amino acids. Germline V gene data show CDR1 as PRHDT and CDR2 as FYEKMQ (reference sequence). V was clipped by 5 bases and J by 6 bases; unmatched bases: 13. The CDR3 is CASSKRGGQGFAEAFF. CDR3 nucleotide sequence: TGTGCCAGCAGCAAACGGGGAGGACAGGGGTTCGCTGAAGCTTTCTTT. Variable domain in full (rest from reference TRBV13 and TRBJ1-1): AAGVIQSPRHLIKEKRETATLKCYPIPRHDTVYWYQQGPGQDPQFLISFYEKMQSDKGSIPDRFSAQQFSDYHSELNMSSLELGDSALYFCASSKRGGQGFAEAFFGQGTRLTVV.

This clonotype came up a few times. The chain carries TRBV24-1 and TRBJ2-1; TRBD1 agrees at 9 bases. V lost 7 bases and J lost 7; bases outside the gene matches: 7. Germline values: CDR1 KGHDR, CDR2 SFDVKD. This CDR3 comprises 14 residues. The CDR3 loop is CATRDPGQGNEQFF. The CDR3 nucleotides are TGTGCCACCAGGGATCCGGGACAGGGTAATGAGCAGTTCTTC.

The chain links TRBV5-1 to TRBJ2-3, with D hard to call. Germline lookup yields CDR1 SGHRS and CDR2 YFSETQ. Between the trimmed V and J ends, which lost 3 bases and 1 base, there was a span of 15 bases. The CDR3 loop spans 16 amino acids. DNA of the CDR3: TGCGCCAGCAGCTCCGGACCTACCTCAGGCACAGATACGCAGTATTTT. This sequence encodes CASSSGPTSGTDTQYF.

The CDR3 reads CASNPPGGGEQFF. In DNA, the CDR3 is TGTGCCAGCAACCCCCCCGGGGGCGGTGAGCAGTTCTTC. The chain links TRBV5-4 to TRBJ2-1; D may correspond to TRBD1 or TRBD2 (6 bases each). The germline gives CDR1 SGHNT, CDR2 YYREEE (reference sequence). The CDR3 is 13 amino acids. V was pared by 6 bases and J by 9 bases, with 16 bases between.

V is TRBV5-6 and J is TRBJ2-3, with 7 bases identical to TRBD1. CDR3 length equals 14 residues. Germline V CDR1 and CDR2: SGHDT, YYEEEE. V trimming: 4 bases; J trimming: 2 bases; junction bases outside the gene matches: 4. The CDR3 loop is CASSRQGNTDTQYF. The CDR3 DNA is TGTGCCAGCAGCCGACAGGGTAACACAGATACGCAGTATTTT.

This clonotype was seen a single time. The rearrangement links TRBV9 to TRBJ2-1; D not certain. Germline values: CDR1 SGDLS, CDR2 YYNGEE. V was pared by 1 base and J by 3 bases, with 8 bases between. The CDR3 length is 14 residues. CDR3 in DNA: TGTGCCAGCAGCGTACGGTCTGACTACAATGAGCAGTTCTTC. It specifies CASSVRSDYNEQFF.

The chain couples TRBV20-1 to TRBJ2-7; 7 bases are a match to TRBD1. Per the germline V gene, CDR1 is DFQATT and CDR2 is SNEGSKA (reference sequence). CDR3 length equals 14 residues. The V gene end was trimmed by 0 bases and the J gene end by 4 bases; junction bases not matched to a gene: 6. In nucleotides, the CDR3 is TGCAGTGCTAGAGACCCGGACAGGCGGTACGAGCAGTACTTC. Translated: CSARDPDRRYEQYF.

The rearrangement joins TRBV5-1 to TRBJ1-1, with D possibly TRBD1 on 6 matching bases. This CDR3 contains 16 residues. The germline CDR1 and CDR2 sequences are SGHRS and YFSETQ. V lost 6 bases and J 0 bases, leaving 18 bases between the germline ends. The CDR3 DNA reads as TGCGCCAGCAATAGACGTTCGGGGGCGCTGAACACTGAAGCTTTCTTT. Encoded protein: CASNRRSGALNTEAFF.

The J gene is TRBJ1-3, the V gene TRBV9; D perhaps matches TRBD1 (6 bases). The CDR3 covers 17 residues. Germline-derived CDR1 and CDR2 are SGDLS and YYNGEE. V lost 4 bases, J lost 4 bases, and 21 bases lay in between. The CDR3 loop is CASSSGGNRRGGNTIYF. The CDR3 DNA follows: TGTGCCAGCAGCAGCGGGGGCAACAGGAGAGGAGGAAACACCATATATTTT.

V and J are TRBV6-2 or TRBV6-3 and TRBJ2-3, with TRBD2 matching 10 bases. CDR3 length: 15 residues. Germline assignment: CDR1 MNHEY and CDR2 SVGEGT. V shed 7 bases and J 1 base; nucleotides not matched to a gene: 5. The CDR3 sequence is CASNKAGGRTDTQYF. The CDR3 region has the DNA TGTGCCAGCAACAAAGCGGGAGGGCGCACAGATACGCAGTATTTT.

The CDR3 is CASSSFLVNTEAFF. In DNA form, the CDR3 reads TGTGCCAGCAGTTCCTTCCTGGTGAACACTGAAGCTTTCTTT. J is TRBJ1-1 and V is TRBV6-2 or TRBV6-3; D is uncertain. CDR1 and CDR2 from the germline V gene are MNHEY and SVGEGT. V was pared by 4 bases and J by 0 bases, with 9 bases between. This CDR3 has 14 amino acids.

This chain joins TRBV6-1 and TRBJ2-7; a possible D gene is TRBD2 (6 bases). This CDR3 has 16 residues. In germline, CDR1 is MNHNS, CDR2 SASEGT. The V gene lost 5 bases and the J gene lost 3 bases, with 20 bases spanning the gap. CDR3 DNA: TGTGCCAGCAGTACTCTGGGTTACGGGAGCCACTACGAGCAGTACTTC. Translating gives CASSTLGYGSHYEQYF.

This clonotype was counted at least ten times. For the CDR3, the DNA is TGCAGTGCCACGCTAGGCTGGGGTCGAGAAAAACTGTTTTTT. Translating it yields CSATLGWGREKLFF. V usage is TRBV20-1 and J usage is TRBJ1-4; D is unclear. The CDR3 length is 14 residues. Looked up from germline, CDR1 is DFQATT and CDR2 is SNEGSKA (reference sequence). Trimming pared 6 bases from V and 8 bases from J, leaving 19 bases between.

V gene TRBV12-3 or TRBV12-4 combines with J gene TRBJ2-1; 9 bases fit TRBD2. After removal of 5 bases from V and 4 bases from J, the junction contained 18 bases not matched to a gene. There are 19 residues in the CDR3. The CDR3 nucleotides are TGTGCCAGCAGTCCTAGGGCCGGAGGGGCGGGGGGGCCGTACAATGAGCAGTTCTTC. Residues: CASSPRAGGAGGPYNEQFF.

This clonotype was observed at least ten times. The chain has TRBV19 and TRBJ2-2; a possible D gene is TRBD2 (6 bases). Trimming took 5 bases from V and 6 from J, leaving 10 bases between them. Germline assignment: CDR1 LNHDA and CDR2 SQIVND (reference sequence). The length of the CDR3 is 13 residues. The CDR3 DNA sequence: TGTGCCAGTAGTTGGAGGGTGGCCGGGGAGCTGTTTTTT. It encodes CASSWRVAGELFF.

The CDR3 protein is CAIRGNLGYGYTF. CDR3 in DNA: TGTGCCATCAGGGGGAATTTAGGATATGGCTACACCTTC. This rearrangement joins TRBV10-3 to TRBJ1-2; no reliable D call. Germline V lookup: CDR1 ENHRY, CDR2 SYGVKD. The CDR3 sequence is 13 residues long. V was clipped by 6 bases and J by 5 bases, with 13 bases between them.

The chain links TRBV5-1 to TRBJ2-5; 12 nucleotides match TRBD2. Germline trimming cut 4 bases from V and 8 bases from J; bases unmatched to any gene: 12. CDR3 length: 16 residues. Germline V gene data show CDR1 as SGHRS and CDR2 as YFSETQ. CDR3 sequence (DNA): TGCGCCAGCAGCGGGGGACTAGCGGGCCGAGCGCACACCCAGTACTTC. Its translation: CASSGGLAGRAHTQYF. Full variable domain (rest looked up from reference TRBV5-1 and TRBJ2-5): KAGVTQTPRYLIKTRGQQVTLSCSPISGHRSVSWYQQTPGQGLQFLFEYFSETQRNKGNFPGRFSGRQFSNSRSEMNVSTLELGDSALYLCASSGGLAGRAHTQYFGPGTRLLVL.

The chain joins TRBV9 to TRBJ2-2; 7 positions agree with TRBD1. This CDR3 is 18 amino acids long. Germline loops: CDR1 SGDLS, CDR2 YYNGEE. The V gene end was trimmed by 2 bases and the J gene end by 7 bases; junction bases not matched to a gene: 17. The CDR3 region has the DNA TGTGCCAGCAGCGTCACTTGGGGATACAGGGGAGTCGGCGGGGAGCTGTTTTTT. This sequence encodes CASSVTWGYRGVGGELFF.

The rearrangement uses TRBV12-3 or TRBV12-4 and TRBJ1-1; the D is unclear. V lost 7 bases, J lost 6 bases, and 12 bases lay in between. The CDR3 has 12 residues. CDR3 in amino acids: CASKVSLSEAFF. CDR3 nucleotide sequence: TGTGCCAGCAAGGTCAGCCTCTCTGAAGCTTTCTTT.

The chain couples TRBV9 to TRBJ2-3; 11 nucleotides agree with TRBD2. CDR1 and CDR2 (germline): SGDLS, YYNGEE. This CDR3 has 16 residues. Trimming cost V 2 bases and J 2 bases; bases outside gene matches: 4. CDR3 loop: CASSVGTSGYTDTQYF. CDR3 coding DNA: TGTGCCAGCAGCGTTGGGACTAGCGGTTACACAGATACGCAGTATTTT.

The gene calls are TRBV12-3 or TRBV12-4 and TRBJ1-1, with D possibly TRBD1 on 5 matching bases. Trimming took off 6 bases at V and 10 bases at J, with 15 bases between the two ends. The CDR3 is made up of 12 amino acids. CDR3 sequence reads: CASSRSTDRAFF. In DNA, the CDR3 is TGTGCCAGCAGCCGATCGACAGATCGAGCTTTCTTT.

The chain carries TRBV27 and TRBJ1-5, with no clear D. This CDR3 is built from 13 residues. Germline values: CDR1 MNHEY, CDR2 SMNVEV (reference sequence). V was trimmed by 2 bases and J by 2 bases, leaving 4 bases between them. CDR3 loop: CASSLSRNQPQHF. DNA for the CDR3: TGTGCCAGCAGTTTAAGTCGCAATCAGCCCCAGCATTTT.

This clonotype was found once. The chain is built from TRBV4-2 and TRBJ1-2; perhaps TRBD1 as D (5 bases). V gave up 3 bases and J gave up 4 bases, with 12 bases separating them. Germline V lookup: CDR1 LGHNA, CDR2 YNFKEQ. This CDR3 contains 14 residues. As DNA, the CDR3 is TGTGCCAGCAGCCAGGACCGGGACCTCTATGGCTACACCTTC. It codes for CASSQDRDLYGYTF.

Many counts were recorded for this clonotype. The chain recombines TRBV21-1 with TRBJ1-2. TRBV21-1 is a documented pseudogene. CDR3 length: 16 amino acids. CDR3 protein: CASTQGRTTFAYGYTF. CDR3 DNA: TGTGCCAGCACCCAGGGACGGACTACATTTGCCTATGGCTACACCTTC.

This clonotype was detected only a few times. CDR3 sequence (DNA): TGTGCCAGCAGTGCGGGAGGGGTAAACTACGAGCAGTACTTC. It codes for CASSAGGVNYEQYF. The chain links TRBV14 to TRBJ2-7; 9 positions agree with TRBD2. Germline V gives CDR1 SGHDN, CDR2 FVKESK. The CDR3 totals 14 residues. Trimming at V came to 6 bases and at J to 3 bases, leaving 6 bases not matched to a gene. Filled out from reference TRBV14 and TRBJ2-7, the complete variable domain reads EAGVTQFPSHSVIEKGQTVTLRCDPISGHDNLYWYRRVMGKEIKFLLHFVKESKQDESGMPNNRFLAERTGGTYSTLKVQPAELEDSGVYFCASSAGGVNYEQYFGPGTRLTVT.

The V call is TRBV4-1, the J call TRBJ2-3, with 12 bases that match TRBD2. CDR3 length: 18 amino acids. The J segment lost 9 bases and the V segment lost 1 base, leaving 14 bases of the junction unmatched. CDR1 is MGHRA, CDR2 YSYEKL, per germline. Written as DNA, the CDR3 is TGCGCCAGCAGCCAAGCGGCGGGCCTAGCGGGGGGGCGGAAGACGCAGTATTTT. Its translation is CASSQAAGLAGGRKTQYF.

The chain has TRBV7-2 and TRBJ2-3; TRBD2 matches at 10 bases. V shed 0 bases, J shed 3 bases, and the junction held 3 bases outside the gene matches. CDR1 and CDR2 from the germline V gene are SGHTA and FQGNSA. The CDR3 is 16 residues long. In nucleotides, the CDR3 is TGTGCCAGCAGCTTAGCCCTAGCGGGGGTAACAGATACGCAGTATTTT. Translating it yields CASSLALAGVTDTQYF.

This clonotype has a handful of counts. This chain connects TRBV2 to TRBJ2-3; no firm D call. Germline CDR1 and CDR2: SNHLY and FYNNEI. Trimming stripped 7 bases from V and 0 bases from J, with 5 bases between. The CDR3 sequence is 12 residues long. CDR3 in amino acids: CASIISTDTQYF. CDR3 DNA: TGTGCCAGCATTATTAGCACAGATACGCAGTATTTT.

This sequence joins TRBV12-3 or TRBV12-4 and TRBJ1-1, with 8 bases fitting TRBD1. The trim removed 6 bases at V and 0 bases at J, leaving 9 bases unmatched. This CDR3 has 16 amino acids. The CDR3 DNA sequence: TGTGCCAGCAGCACACAGGGGGGTGGAGTGAACACTGAAGCTTTCTTT. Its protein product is CASSTQGGGVNTEAFF.